This T cell receptor beta chain was profiled in a study of vaccination and CD4 T cells after COVID-19. Study-level background: Between diagnosis and the drawing of post-COVID samples lay a median around 100 days (range 35 to 161). Spike peptides, overlapping and drawn from SARS-CoV-2, HCoV-NL63, HCoV-OC43 and HCoV-229E, were used to stimulate cells. Findings of the study overall: Researchers report that 304 of 307 vaccine-specific clones in convalescent patients proved spike mono-reactive.

A few counts support this clonotype. The antigen remains undetermined. The Oncomine TCR Beta short-read assay sequenced DNA from cultured CD4+ T cells. One entry per CDR3 protein, called by TCRdb with MiXCR from the PCR reads. The sample contains about 25,000 distinct CDR3 sequences, over 45% of which appear only once. Treatment given: roughly ten-day PBMC culture with coronavirus spike peptide pools or control peptides (ViraFEST assay). TCR sequencing followed the expansion of antigen-specific T cells with peptide pools in ViraFEST. The source material was CD4+ T cells from blood, cultured in vitro. The clonotype comes from a human donor who had recovered from COVID-19.

In nucleotides, the CDR3 is TGTGCCAGCAGCTTACTAGCGGGGGGGGCGCAGTATTTT. Residues: CASSLLAGGAQYF. The chain links TRBV7-3 to TRBJ2-3; 12 bases are a match to TRBD2. Losses at the gene ends were 2 bases for V and 10 bases for J; bases not matched to a gene: 1. This CDR3 region has 13 residues. The V gene's germline CDR1 is SGHTA and CDR2 FQGTGA. Drawing the rest from reference TRBV7-3 and TRBJ2-3, the complete variable domain is GAGVSQTPSNKVTEKGKYVELRCDPISGHTALYWYRQSLGQGPEFLIYFQGTGAADDSGLPNDRFFAVRPEGSVSTLKIQRTERGDSAVYLCASSLLAGGAQYFGPGTRLTVL.